Listed below are T cell receptor beta chains from one sample, sequenced in a study of cytomegalovirus exposure and HLA in healthy donors. Profiled with immunoSEQ multiplex PCR; TCRdb holds only in-frame clones, not every one. The sample features 90,000 to 130,000 clones, with 5.5% to 8% in its top ten. Sequences were obtained from PBMCs. The receptors were sampled from a man aged 35 to 55 in good health and CMV-seropositive. The CDR3 runs from the conserved cysteine through the conserved F or W. The order of the fields is J gene, D gene, clone size, V gene, CDR3 DNA, CDR3 protein. The D gene is left open where the match is weak. A clone size is listed for some rows: how often the clone was seen (once, few, many), or a class if it is expanded.

TRBJ2-7 - medium-sized TRBV5-6 TGTGCCAGCAGCCCTGGGACAAACCTCTACGAGCAGTACTTC CASSPGTNLYEQYF
TRBJ2-7 TRBD1 - TRBV10-3 TGTGCCAACACACCTTCCGGGACAGGGCCCGTGCACACAACCTACGAGCAGTACTTC CANTPSGTGPVHTTYEQYF
TRBJ1-2 - - TRBV29-1 TGCAGCGTTGATCCGGTAGGGGATGGCTATGGCTACACCTTC CSVDPVGDGYGYTF
TRBJ2-7 TRBD2 - TRBV18 TGTGCCAGCTCACCACCGGGTTCGTTAGCGGGAGGCAACGAGCAGTACTTC CASSPPGSLAGGNEQYF
TRBJ2-1 TRBD2 - TRBV7-2 TGTGCCAGCACCTGGAGGCGGGAGGGCGCGGATGAGCAGTTCTTC CASTWRREGADEQFF
TRBJ2-3 TRBD2 - TRBV6-1 TGTGCCAGCAGTGAACTAGCGGGAGCAGATACGCAGTATTTT CASSELAGADTQYF
TRBJ2-1 - - TRBV19 TGTGCCAGTAGTATTGGCAGGGACAATGAGCAGTTCTTC CASSIGRDNEQFF
TRBJ2-7 - - TRBV27 TGTGCCAGCAGTTTACCGGGGAGCTACGAGCAGTACTTC CASSLPGSYEQYF
TRBJ1-1 - - TRBV9 TGTGCCAGCAGCCCCCCTCAGGGATGGAGCACTGAAGCTTTCTTT CASSPPQGWSTEAFF
TRBJ1-2 TRBD1 - TRBV27 TGTGCCAGCAGTCCTATTGACAGGGGAGCTAACTATGGCTACACCTTC CASSPIDRGANYGYTF
TRBJ2-6 - - TRBV28 TGTGCCAGCAGGCCGACGGGGGCTGGGGCCAACGTCCTGACTTTC CASRPTGAGANVLTF
TRBJ1-2 - - TRBV15 TGTGCCACCAGCAGAGCCGGGACAAACTATGGCTACACCTTC CATSRAGTNYGYTF
TRBJ1-2 TRBD1 - TRBV11-2 TGTGCCACTCCGGACTCCAGGGGGCCAAACTATGGCTACACCTTC CATPDSRGPNYGYTF
TRBJ2-7 - - TRBV14 TGTGCCAGCAGCCTCAGGACGGGGTACGAGCAGTACTTC CASSLRTGYEQYF
TRBJ2-7 - - TRBV5-6 TGTGCCAGCAGCTTGTGGCACAGGGTGATGGATAACTACGAGCAGTACTTC CASSLWHRVMDNYEQYF
TRBJ2-3 TRBD2 - TRBV11-2 TGTGCCAGCAGCTTTTCGGGCGGGAGCGCAGATACGCAGTATTTT CASSFSGGSADTQYF
TRBJ1-1 - - TRBV13 TGTGCCAGCAGCTTAGGTGGCATTCCTAACACTGAAGCTTTCTTT CASSLGGIPNTEAFF
TRBJ1-2 - - TRBV29-1 TGCAGCGTTGAAGACGACAGGTTCTATGGCTACACCTTC CSVEDDRFYGYTF
TRBJ2-3 TRBD1 - TRBV19 TGTGCCAGTAGTAGCGGACAGGCCACAGATACGCAGTATTTT CASSSGQATDTQYF
TRBJ2-3 - - TRBV29-1 TGCAGCGTTGAAGATGGGCAGCCCATACCTACGCAGTATTTT CSVEDGQPIPTQYF
TRBJ2-2 TRBD1 - TRBV9 TGTGCCAGCAGCGCTCGACAGGGGGTGGTTTCCGGGGAGCTGTTTTTT CASSARQGVVSGELFF
TRBJ2-1 TRBD2 - TRBV4-3 TGCGCCAGCAGCCAAGATATGGGGACTAGCGGGGACAATGAGCAGTTCTTC CASSQDMGTSGDNEQFF
TRBJ1-5 - - TRBV4-2 TGTGCCAGCAGGGGGGGGAATCAGCCCCAGCATTTT CASRGGNQPQHF
TRBJ1-1 - - TRBV30 TGTGCCTGGAGCGCAGGTATTGAAGCTTTCTTT CAWSAGIEAFF
TRBJ1-2 - - TRBV27 TGTGCCAGCAGTTTCGCTGGACGGGGAAATGGCTACACCTTC CASSFAGRGNGYTF
TRBJ2-5 - - TRBV5-6 TGTGCCAGCAGCTTGTTAGGCAGAGGAGATGAGCAGTACTTC CASSLLGRGDEQYF
TRBJ1-1 - - TRBV18 TGTGCCAGCTCACCACGGGAGGGAAACATGAACACTGAAGCTTTCTTT CASSPREGNMNTEAFF
TRBJ1-1 TRBD1 - TRBV7-8 TGTGCCAGCCGGACAGGGCGGACTGAAGCTTTCTTT CASRTGRTEAFF
TRBJ2-2 TRBD2 - TRBV28 TGTGCCAGCAGCTCCTTGGAAGGAGCGGGAGGGATATCCGGGGAGCTGTTTTTT CASSSLEGAGGISGELFF
TRBJ2-1 - - TRBV11-3 TGTGCCAGCAGCTTAGGCGGGTCCTATGAGCAGTTCTTC CASSLGGSYEQFF
TRBJ2-7 - - TRBV6-5 TGTGCCAGCAAAAGGGGCTACTCCTACGAGCAGTACTTC CASKRGYSYEQYF
TRBJ1-5 - - TRBV6-1 TGTGCCAGCAGTGCTCGGAGGGCGGATCAGCCCCAGCATTTT CASSARRADQPQHF
TRBJ2-3 TRBD1 - TRBV12-5 TGTGCTAGTGGTTTGATGACAGGGCATTTCACAGATACGCAGTATTTT CASGLMTGHFTDTQYF
TRBJ2-3 - - TRBV11-1 TGTGCCAGCACCCTGAAGCGGGCCACAGATACGCAGTATTTT CASTLKRATDTQYF
TRBJ2-7 TRBD2 - TRBV7-8 TGTGCCAGCAGCTTAGCGCGAGCGGGGGGCCCTTTTATGGGGCAGTACTTC CASSLARAGGPFMGQYF
TRBJ2-6 - - TRBV28 TGTGCCAGCAGTAGTAGTGGGGCCAACGTCCTGACTTTC CASSSSGANVLTF
TRBJ1-5 - - TRBV18 TGTGCCAGCTCACGAGACAGTTTCAATCAGCCCCAGCATTTT CASSRDSFNQPQHF
TRBJ2-7 - - TRBV27 TGTGCCAGCAGTCCTGTGGGGGGACGCGTCTACGAGCAGTACTTC CASSPVGGRVYEQYF
TRBJ2-7 - - TRBV5-1 TGCGCCAGCAGCTTGGAGGTTGGCTTAATGAGGTACGAGCAGTACTTC CASSLEVGLMRYEQYF
TRBJ2-4 TRBD2 - TRBV6-6 TGTGCCAGCAGTTTCCCCGGGGGGGGGAAACCAAACATTCAGTACTTC CASSFPGGGKPNIQYF
TRBJ2-5 TRBD1 - TRBV5-1 TGCGCCAGCAGCACGGGACAGTTCGGTCGGGAGACCCAGTACTTC CASSTGQFGRETQYF
TRBJ2-3 - - TRBV2 TGTGCCAGCAGTGGACCCCACAGAGATACGCAGTATTTT CASSGPHRDTQYF
TRBJ1-6 TRBD1 - TRBV4-1 TGCGCCAGCAGCCCTTACCGGGACAGTAATTCACCCCTCCACTTT CASSPYRDSNSPLHF
TRBJ1-1 - - TRBV5-5 TGTGCCAGCAGCTTGTGGCAGAACACTGAAGCTTTCTTT CASSLWQNTEAFF
TRBJ1-5 TRBD1 - TRBV4-1 TGCGCCAGCAGCCAAGTACAGGGGAGGCAGCCCCAGCATTTT CASSQVQGRQPQHF